This TCR beta chain was sequenced in a study of blood T cell repertoires in COVID-19. About the study: From the United States, Italy and Spain came samples of acute and convalescent COVID-19. Sample material is recorded as cDNA or gDNA derived from T cells, B-cell-depleted T cells, or PBMCs.

There are 18 residues in the CDR3. Followed over time, Seattle patients had been enrolled while infection was active. Per the study methods: Using reference gene primer amplification, nucleated cell counts were estimated. Assay used: immunoSEQ multiplex PCR; TCRdb lists only in-frame clones, some missing. The DNA gave D and trimming, while V, J and clone size come from that table. Of just under 45,000 clones in the sample, 87% were seen once. The TCR originated in a man aged 40-49 years with COVID-19, enrolled during active disease. Sample: peripheral blood. The chain carries TRBV1 and TRBJ2-2; the table's D call of TRBD1 was not tested on the DNA. TRBV1 is flagged as a pseudogene. The CDR3 protein is CTSSPLTPGQGNTGELFF. CDR3 in DNA: TGCACCAGCAGCCCACTAACACCGGGACAGGGAAACACCGGGGAGCTGTTTTTT.